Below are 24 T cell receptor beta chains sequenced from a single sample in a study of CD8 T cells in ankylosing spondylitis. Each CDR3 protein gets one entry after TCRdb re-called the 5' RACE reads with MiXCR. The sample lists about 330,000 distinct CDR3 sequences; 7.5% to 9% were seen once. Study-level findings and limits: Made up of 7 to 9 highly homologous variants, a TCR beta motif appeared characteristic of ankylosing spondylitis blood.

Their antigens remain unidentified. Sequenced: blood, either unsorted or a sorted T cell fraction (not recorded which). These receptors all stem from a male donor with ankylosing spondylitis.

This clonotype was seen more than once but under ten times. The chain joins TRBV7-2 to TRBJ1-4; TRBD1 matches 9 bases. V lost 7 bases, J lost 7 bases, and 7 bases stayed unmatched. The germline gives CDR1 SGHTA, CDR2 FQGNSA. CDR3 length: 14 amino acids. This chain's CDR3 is CASTKQGALEKLFF. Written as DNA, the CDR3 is TGTGCCAGCACTAAACAGGGGGCCCTTGAAAAACTGTTTTTT.

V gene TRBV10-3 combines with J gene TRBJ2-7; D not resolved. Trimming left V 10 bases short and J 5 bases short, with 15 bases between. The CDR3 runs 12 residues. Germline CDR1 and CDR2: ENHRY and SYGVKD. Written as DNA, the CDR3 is TGTGCCAGCGGACCCTCCGGGCACGAGCAGTACTTC. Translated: CASGPSGHEQYF.

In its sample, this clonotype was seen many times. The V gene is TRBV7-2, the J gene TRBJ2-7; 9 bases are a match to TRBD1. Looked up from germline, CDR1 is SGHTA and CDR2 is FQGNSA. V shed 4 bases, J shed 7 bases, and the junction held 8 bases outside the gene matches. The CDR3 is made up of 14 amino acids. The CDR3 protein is CASSSPGQGREQYF. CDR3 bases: TGTGCCAGCAGCTCCCCGGGACAGGGAAGGGAGCAGTACTTC.

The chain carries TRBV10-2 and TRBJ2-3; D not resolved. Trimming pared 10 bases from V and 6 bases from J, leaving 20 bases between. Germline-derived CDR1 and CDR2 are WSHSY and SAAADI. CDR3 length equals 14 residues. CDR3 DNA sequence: TGCGCCAACCTATCTATGTCAGCAGCCGATACGCAGTATTTT. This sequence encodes CANLSMSAADTQYF.

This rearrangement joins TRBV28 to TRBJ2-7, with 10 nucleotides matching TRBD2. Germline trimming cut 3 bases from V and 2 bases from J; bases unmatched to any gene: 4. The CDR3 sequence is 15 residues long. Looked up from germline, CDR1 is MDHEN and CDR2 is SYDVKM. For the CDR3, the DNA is TGTGCCAGCAGTTTCACTAGCGGGGATCCCTACGAGCAGTACTTC. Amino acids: CASSFTSGDPYEQYF.

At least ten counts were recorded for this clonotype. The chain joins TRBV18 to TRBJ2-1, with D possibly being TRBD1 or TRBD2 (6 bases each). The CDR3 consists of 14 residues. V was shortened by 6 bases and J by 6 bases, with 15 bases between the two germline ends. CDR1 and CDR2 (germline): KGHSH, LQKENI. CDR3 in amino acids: CASSGGRRGNEQFF. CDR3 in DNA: TGTGCCAGCTCGGGGGGCCGTCGAGGCAATGAGCAGTTCTTC.

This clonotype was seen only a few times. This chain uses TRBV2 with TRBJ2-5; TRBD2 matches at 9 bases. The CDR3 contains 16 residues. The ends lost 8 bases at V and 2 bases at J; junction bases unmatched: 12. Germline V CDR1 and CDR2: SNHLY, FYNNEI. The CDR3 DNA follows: TGTGCCAGCCCACCGGGGGCGGGAGGGGGGCAAGAGACCCAGTACTTC. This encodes CASPPGAGGGQETQYF. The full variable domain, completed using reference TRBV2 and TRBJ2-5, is EPEVTQTPSHQVTQMGQEVILRCVPISNHLYFYWYRQILGQKVEFLVSFYNNEISEKSEIFDDQFSVERPDGSNFTLKIRSTKLEDSAMYFCASPPGAGGGQETQYFGPGTRLLVL.

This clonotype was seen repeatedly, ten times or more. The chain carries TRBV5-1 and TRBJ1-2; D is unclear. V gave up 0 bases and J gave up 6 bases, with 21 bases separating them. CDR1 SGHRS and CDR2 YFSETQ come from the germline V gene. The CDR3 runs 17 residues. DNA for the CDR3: TGCGCCAGCAGCTTGGATGGGCCACAGATACAGCCTGATGGCTACACCTTC. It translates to CASSLDGPQIQPDGYTF.

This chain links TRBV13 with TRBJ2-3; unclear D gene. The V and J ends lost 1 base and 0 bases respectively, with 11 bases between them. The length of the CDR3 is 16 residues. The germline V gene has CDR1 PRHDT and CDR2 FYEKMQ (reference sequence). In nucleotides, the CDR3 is TGTGCCAGCAGCTTAGATGGCGGCACTAGCACAGATACGCAGTATTTT. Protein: CASSLDGGTSTDTQYF.

The CDR3 here is CAGRRTSGRGEQFF. The CDR3 DNA follows: TGTGCCGGGCGAAGAACTAGCGGGAGGGGTGAGCAGTTCTTC. This chain links TRBV28 with TRBJ2-1; 13 bases agree with TRBD2. The CDR3 contains 14 residues. Germline loops: CDR1 MDHEN, CDR2 SYDVKM. V lost 11 bases to trimming and J lost 9 bases; unmatched junction nucleotides: 10.

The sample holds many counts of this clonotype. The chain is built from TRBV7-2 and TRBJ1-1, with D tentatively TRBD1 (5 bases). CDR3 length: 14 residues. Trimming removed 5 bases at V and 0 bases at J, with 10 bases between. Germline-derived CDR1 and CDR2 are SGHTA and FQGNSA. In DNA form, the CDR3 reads TGTGCCAGCAGCGAAGGGGCGGTGAACACTGAAGCTTTCTTT. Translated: CASSEGAVNTEAFF. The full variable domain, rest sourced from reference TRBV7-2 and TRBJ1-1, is GAGVSQSPSNKVTEKGKDVELRCDPISGHTALYWYRQSLGQGLEFLIYFQGNSAPDKSGLPSDRFSAERTGGSVSTLTIQRTQQEDSAVYLCASSEGAVNTEAFFGQGTRLTVV.

CDR3 amino acids: CASSRQGLSYEQYF. CDR3 coding DNA: TGTGCCAGCAGCCGACAGGGGCTCTCCTACGAGCAGTACTTC. This chain links TRBV12-3 or TRBV12-4 with TRBJ2-7; 8 bases fit TRBD1. The CDR3 is 14 amino acids. Unmatched junction bases numbered 4, after V lost 6 bases and J lost 0 bases.

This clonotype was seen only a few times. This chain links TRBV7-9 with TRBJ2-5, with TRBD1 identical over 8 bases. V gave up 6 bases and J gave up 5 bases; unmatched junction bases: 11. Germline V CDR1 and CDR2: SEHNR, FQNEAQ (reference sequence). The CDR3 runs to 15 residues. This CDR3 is CASSDLDRVSETQYF. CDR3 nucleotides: TGTGCCAGCAGTGACTTGGACAGGGTTTCGGAGACCCAGTACTTC.

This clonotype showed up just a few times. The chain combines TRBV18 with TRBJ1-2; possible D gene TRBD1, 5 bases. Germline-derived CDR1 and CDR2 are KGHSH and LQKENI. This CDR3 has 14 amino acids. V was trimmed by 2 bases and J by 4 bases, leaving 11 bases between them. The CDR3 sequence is CASSPGTEPYGYTF. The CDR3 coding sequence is TGTGCCAGCTCACCAGGGACGGAACCCTATGGCTACACCTTC.

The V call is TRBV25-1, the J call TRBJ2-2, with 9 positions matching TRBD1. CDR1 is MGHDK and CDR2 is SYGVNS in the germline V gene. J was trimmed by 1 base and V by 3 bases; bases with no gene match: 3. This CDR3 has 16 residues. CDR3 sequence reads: CASSDAGQGNTGELFF. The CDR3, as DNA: TGTGCCAGCAGTGATGCGGGACAGGGGAACACCGGGGAGCTGTTTTTT.

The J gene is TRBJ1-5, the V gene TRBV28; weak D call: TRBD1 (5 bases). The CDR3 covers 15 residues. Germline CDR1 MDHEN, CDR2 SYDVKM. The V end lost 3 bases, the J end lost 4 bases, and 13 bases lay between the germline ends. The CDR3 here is CASSFPRDANQPQHF. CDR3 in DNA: TGTGCCAGCAGTTTCCCCCGGGACGCTAATCAGCCCCAGCATTTT. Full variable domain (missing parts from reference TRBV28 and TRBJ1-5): DVKVTQSSRYLVKRTGEKVFLECVQDMDHENMFWYRQDPGLGLRLIYFSYDVKMKEKGDIPEGYSVSREKKERFSLILESASTNQTSMYLCASSFPRDANQPQHFGDGTRLSIL.

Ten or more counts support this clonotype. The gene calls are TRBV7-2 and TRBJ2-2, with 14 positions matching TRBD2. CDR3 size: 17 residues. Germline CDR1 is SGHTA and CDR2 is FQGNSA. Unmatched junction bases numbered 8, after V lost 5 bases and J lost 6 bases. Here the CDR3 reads CASSPLGTSGSAGELFF. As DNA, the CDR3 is TGTGCCAGCAGCCCCCTCGGGACTAGCGGGAGCGCCGGGGAGCTGTTTTTT.

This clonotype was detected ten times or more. The CDR3 coding sequence is TGTGCCAGCACGGACAGGGGGAACACTGAAGCTTTCTTT. This sequence encodes CASTDRGNTEAFF. The chain employs TRBV6-2 or TRBV6-3 and TRBJ1-1; 9 bases match TRBD1. With V trimmed by 7 bases and J by 1 base, 1 base remained unmatched. Germline values: CDR1 MNHEY, CDR2 SVGEGT. The CDR3 is made up of 13 amino acids.

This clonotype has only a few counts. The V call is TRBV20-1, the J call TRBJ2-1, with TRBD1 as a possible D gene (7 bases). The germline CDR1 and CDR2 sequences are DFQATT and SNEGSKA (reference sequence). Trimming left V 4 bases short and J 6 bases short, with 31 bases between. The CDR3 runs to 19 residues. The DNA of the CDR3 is TGCAGTGCTAAGGGAAAAGTCAGGGGGGTACCCTCCTACAGCAATGAGCAGTTCTTC. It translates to CSAKGKVRGVPSYSNEQFF.

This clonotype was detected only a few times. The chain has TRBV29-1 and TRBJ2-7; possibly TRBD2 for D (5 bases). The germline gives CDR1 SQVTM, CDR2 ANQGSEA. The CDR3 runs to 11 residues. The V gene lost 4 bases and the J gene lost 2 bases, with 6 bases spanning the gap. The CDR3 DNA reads TGCAGCGTTGGAGGGCCCTACGAGCAGTACTTC. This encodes CSVGGPYEQYF.

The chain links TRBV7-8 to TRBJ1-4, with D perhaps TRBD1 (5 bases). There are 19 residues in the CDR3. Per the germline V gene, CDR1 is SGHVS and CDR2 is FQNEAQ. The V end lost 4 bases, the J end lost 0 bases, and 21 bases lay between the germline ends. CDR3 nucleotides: TGTGCCAGCAGCTGGGTTCGGGGGACCCCTTTGACAACTAATGAAAAACTGTTTTTT. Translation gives CASSWVRGTPLTTNEKLFF.

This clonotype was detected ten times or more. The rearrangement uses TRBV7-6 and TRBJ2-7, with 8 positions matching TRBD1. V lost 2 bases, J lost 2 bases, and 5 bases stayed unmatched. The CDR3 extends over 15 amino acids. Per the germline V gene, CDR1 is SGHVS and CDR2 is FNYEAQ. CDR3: CASSLLGTGPYEQYF. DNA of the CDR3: TGTGCCAGCAGCTTACTCGGGACAGGACCCTACGAGCAGTACTTC.

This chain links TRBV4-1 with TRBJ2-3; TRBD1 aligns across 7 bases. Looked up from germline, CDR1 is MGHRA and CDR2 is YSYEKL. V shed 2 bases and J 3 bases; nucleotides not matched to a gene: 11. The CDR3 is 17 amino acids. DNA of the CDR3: TGCGCCAGCAGCCAACTCCCGAAGGGGGCGCTGACAGATACGCAGTATTTT. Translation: CASSQLPKGALTDTQYF.

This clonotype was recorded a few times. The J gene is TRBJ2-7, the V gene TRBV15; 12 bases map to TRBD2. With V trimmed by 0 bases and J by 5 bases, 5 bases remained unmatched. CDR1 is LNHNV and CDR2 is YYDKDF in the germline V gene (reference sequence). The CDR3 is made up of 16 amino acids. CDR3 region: CATSRDLLAGGNEQYF. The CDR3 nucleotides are TGTGCCACCAGCAGAGATCTTCTAGCGGGAGGGAACGAGCAGTACTTC.